Detailed here is one T cell receptor beta chain. Antigen unknown. One end of the junction does not line up with germline, which may come from a read error. The CDR3 is 16 amino acids. CDR1 SGHTS and CDR2 YDEGEE come from the germline V gene. This sample stems from a study of CD8 T cells in ankylosing spondylitis. General observations from the study: Significant enrichment of disease-linked clones was reportedly seen in matched ankylosing spondylitis synovial fluid. Ankylosing spondylitis blood seemed to carry a telltale TCR beta motif made of fewer than ten highly homologous variants.

TCRdb reprocessed the 5' RACE reads via MiXCR and lists one record per CDR3 protein. Of approximately 140,000 distinct CDR3 sequences detected, 9.3% appear once; the ten largest clones hold approximately 3.6%. The sequence was obtained from a male donor with ankylosing spondylitis or in good health (not recorded which). The chain has TRBV5-8 and TRBJ2-5, with TRBD1 matching over 9 bases. The specimen sequenced was blood, either unsorted or a sorted T cell fraction (not recorded which). CDR3: CSSSSLGTGIRETQYF. The CDR3, as DNA: TGTTCCAGCAGCTCCCTCGGGACAGGGATAAGAGAGACCCAGTACTTC.